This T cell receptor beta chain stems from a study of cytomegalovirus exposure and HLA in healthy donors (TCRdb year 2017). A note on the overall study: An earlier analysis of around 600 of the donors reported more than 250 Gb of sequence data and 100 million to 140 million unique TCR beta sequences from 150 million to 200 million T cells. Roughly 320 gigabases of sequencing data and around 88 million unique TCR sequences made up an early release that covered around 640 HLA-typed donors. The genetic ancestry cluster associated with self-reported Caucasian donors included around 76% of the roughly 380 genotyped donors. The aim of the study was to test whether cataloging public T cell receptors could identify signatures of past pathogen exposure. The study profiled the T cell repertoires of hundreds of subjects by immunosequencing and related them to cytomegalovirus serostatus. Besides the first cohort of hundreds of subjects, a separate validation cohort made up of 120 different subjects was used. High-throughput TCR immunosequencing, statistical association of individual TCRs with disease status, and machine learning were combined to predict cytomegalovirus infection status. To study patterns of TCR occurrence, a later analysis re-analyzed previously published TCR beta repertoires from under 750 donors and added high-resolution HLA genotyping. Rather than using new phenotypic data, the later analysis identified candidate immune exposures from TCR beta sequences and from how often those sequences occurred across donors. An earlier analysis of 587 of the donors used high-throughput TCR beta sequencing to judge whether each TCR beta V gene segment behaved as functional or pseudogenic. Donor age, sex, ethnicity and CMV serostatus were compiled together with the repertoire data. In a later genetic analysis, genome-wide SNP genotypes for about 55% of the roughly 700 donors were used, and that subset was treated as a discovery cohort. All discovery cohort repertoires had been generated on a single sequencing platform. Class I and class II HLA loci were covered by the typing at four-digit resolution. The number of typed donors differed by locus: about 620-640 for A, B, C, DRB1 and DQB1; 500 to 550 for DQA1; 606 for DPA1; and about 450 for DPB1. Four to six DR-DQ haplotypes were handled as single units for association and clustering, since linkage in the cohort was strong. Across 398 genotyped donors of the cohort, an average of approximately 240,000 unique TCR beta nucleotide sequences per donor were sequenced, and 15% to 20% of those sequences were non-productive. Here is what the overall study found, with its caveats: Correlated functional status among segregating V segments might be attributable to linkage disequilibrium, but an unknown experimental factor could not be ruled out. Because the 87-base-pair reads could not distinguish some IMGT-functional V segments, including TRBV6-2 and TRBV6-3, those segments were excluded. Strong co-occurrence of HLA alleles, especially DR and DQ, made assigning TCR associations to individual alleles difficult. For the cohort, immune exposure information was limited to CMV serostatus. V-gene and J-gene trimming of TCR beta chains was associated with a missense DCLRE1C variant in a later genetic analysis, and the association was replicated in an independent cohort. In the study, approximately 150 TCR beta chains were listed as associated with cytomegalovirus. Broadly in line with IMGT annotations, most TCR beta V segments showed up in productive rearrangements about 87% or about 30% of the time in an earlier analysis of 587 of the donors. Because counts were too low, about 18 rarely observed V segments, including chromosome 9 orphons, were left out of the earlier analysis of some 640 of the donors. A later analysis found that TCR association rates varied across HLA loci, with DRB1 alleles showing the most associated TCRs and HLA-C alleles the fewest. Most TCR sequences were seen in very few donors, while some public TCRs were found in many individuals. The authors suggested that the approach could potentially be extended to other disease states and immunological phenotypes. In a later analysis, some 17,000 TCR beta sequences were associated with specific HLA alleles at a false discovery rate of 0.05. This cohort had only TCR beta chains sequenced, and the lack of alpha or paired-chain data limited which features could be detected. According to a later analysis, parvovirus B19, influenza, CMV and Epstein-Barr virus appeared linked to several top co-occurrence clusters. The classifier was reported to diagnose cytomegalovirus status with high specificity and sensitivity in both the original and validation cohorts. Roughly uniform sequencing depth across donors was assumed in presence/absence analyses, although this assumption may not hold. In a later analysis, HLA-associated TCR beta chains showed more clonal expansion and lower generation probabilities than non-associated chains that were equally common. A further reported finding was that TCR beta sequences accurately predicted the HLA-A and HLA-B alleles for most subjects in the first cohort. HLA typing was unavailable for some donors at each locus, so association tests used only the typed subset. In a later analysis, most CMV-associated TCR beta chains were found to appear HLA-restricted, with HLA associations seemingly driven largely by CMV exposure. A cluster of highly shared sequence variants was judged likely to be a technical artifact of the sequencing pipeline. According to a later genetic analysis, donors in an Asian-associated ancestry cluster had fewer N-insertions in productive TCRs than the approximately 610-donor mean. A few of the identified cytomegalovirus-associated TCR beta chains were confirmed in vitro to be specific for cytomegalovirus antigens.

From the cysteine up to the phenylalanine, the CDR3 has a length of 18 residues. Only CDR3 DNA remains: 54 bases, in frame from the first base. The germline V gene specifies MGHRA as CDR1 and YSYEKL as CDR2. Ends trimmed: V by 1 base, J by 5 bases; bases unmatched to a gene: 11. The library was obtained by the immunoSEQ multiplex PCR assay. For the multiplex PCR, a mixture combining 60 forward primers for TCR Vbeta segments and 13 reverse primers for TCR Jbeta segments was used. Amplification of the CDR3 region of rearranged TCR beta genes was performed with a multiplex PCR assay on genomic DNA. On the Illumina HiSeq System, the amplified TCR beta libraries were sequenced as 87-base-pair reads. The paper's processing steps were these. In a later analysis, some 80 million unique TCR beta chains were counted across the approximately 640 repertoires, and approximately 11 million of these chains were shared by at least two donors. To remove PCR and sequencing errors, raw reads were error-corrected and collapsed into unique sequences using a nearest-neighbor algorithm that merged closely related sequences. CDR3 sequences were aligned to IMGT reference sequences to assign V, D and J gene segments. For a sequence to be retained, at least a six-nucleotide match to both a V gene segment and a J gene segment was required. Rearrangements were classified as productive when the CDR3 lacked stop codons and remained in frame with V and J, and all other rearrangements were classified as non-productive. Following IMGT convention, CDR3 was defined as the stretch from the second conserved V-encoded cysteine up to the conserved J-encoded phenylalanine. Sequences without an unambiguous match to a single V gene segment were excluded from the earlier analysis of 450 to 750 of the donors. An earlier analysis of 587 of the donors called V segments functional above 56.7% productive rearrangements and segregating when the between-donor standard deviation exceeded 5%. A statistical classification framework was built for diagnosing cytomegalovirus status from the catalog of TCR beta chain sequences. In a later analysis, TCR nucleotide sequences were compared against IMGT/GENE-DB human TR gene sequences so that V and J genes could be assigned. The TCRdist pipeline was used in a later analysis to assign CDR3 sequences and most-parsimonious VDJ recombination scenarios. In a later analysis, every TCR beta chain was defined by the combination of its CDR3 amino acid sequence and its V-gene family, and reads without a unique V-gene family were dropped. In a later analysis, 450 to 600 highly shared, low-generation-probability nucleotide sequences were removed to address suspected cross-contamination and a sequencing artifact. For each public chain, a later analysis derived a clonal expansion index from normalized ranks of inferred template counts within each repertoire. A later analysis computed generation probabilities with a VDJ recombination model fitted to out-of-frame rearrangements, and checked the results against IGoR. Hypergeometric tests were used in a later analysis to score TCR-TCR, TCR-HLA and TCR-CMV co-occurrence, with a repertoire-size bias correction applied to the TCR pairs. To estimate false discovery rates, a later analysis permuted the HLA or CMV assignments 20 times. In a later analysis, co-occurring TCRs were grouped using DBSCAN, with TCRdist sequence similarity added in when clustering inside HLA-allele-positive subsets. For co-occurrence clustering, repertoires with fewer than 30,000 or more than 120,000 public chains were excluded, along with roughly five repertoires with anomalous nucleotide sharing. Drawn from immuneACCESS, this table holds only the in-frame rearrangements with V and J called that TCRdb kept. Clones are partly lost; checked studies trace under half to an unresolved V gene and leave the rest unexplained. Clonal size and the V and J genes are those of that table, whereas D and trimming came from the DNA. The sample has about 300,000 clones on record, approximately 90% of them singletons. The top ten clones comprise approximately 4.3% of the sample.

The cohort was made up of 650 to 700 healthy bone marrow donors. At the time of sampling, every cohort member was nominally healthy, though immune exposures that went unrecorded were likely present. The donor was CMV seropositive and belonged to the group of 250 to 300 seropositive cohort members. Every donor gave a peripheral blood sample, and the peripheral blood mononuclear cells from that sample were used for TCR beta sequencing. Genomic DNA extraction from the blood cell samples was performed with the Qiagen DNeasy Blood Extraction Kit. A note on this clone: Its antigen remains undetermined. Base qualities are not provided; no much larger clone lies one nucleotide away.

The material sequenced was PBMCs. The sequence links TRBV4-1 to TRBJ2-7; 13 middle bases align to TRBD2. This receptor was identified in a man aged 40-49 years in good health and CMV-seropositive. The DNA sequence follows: TGCGCCAGCAGCCAAGGGGAACTAGCGGGAGGGCCGGGAGACGAGCAGTACTTC. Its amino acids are CASSQGELAGGPGDEQYF.